The clone carrying this T cell receptor beta chain was detected ten times or more. Its cognate antigen is unknown. The entry originates in a study of molecular identifiers for immune sequencing clone quantification. Overall study: Replicate RNA from 20,000 or 100,000 naive CD8 T cells formed five aliquots; four were sequenced. General study results and limits: Clones of above 20 RNA copies carried over 98% of effector molecules; in naive cells they carried under 1%.

Trimming removed 2 bases from V and 5 bases from J, with 10 bases in between. Per the germline V gene, CDR1 is MNHEY and CDR2 is SVGEGT. This CDR3 is 13 amino acids long. Sorting was used to obtain naive CD8 T cells (CD8+CD4-CCR7+CD45RA+). TCRdb reanalysed the PCR reads using MiXCR and keeps one entry per CDR3 protein. The sample consists of some 590,000 distinct CDR3 sequences, 25% of them appearing once. The clonotype was recovered from a human donor in good health. Some libraries in this study had Jurkat cell RNA spiked in. The chain recombines TRBV6-2 or TRBV6-3 with TRBJ2-7; possible D gene TRBD1, 6 bases. Sequencing was performed on naive CD8+ T cells from blood, with Jurkat cell RNA spiked in. Subset meaning: FACS-sorted CD8+CD4-CCR7+CD45RA+ naive T cells. CDR3 residues: CASSYLGQNEQYF. CDR3 in DNA: TGTGCCAGCAGTTACCTCGGACAGAACGAGCAGTACTTC.